The entry that follows covers one T cell receptor (beta chain) sequence. Authors' methods: Nucleated cell counts were estimated from reference gene primer amplification. Clones were sequenced by immunoSEQ multiplex PCR, and TCRdb holds only the in-frame ones, with some missing. V and J calls and clone size are those listed in that table; D and trimming were worked out from the DNA. Of 95,000 to 150,000 clones listed, more than 80% are singletons. Seattle patients were enrolled while actively infected and followed longitudinally. There are 17 residues in the CDR3. Germline CDR1 is MDHEN and CDR2 is SYDVKM. Trimming at V came to 0 bases and at J to 0 bases, leaving 2 bases not matched to a gene. The sample originates from a study of blood T cell repertoires in COVID-19. Study-wide context: The United States, Italy and Spain were the sources of the acute and convalescent COVID-19 samples. In each case, the material was cDNA or gDNA derived from T cells, B-cell-depleted T cells, or PBMCs.

Sequencing used peripheral blood. The receptor was isolated from a woman of 80 years or more with COVID-19, enrolled during active disease. This chain links TRBV28 with TRBJ1-2, with 12 nucleotides matching TRBD1. CDR3 bases: TGTGCCAGCAGTTTATGGGGGACAGGGGGCCCTAACTATGGCTACACCTTC. The encoded protein is CASSLWGTGGPNYGYTF.